A single sample is the source of the 13 T cell receptor beta chains below, sequenced in a study of T cells in Graves' hyperthyroidism and ophthalmopathy. RNA transcripts gave rise to amplified TCR beta CDR3 regions. First-round RT-PCR targeting the TCR CDR3 was performed with the HTBI primer set. TCRdb re-called the multiplex PCR reads through MiXCR, storing one row per CDR3 protein. The data contain roughly 700,000 distinct CDR3 sequences, roughly a sixth of them seen just once; the ten biggest clones take up about 14%. Sequenced material: blood. Source of these receptors: a man over 45 with Graves' hyperthyroidism.

The rearrangement joins TRBV2 to TRBJ1-1; no firm D call. The ends were cut back, 2 bases at V and 1 base at J, with 8 bases in the middle. The CDR3 is 14 residues long. Germline V gene sequence: CDR1 SNHLY, CDR2 FYNNEI. Written as DNA, the CDR3 is TGTGCCAGCAGTGAAATACAAGCGAACACTGAAGCTTTCTTT. This translates into CASSEIQANTEAFF. Complete variable domain (other parts from reference TRBV2 and TRBJ1-1): EPEVTQTPSHQVTQMGQEVILRCVPISNHLYFYWYRQILGQKVEFLVSFYNNEISEKSEIFDDQFSVERPDGSNFTLKIRSTKLEDSAMYFCASSEIQANTEAFFGQGTRLTVV.

V gene TRBV2 combines with J gene TRBJ2-7, with 11 bases matching TRBD2. Germline V gene lookup returns CDR1 SNHLY and CDR2 FYNNEI. The CDR3 loop spans 15 amino acids. The V segment lost 6 bases and the J segment 3 bases; nucleotides outside the gene matches: 7. CDR3 amino acids: CASRETSGELYEQYF. CDR3 DNA: TGTGCCAGCAGAGAGACTAGCGGGGAGCTCTACGAGCAGTACTTC.

The genes are TRBV7-9 and TRBJ2-1; 10 bases line up with TRBD2. After removal of 4 bases from V and 0 bases from J, the junction contained 9 bases not matched to a gene. This CDR3 is 18 amino acids long. Germline CDR1 SEHNR, CDR2 FQNEAQ (reference sequence). The CDR3 here is CASSSSGSELDSYNEQFF. In DNA form, the CDR3 reads TGTGCCAGCAGCTCTAGCGGGAGTGAACTCGACTCCTACAATGAGCAGTTCTTC.

This clonotype was counted ten times or more. The CDR3 DNA reads TGTGCCTCTCCGACAGGGAGACTTAATTCACCCCTCCACTTT. This encodes CASPTGRLNSPLHF. The chain has TRBV30 and TRBJ1-6; TRBD1 agrees at 7 bases. Germline V gene lookup returns CDR1 GTSNPN and CDR2 SVGIG (reference sequence). Losses at the gene ends were 7 bases for V and 6 bases for J; bases not matched to a gene: 9. The CDR3 sequence is 14 residues long.

This clonotype was seen repeatedly, ten times or more. The chain uses TRBV6-1 and TRBJ2-1; possibly TRBD1 or TRBD2 for D (5 bases each). V lost 0 bases to trimming and J lost 9 bases, with 12 bases between them. The CDR3 runs to 14 residues. Per the germline V gene, CDR1 is MNHNS and CDR2 is SASEGT. CDR3 protein: CASSEAIRGGEQFF. The DNA of the CDR3 is TGTGCCAGCAGTGAAGCGATACGGGGCGGTGAGCAGTTCTTC.

This clonotype was observed at least ten times. The genes are TRBV11-2 and TRBJ2-3, with a weak D call TRBD1 (5 bases). V lost 2 bases, J lost 4 bases, and 7 bases lay in between. Per germline, CDR1 SGHAT and CDR2 FQNNGV. This CDR3 has 13 amino acids. The CDR3 DNA reads TGTGCCAGCAGCTTATGGGGCGCAGATACGCAGTATTTT. Translation: CASSLWGADTQYF.

This chain links TRBV6-5 with TRBJ1-2; the D gene is possibly TRBD1 (5 bases). V gave up 2 bases and J gave up 4 bases, with 5 bases separating them. Germline CDR1 MNHEY, CDR2 SVGAGI. The CDR3 loop spans 12 amino acids. The CDR3 DNA is TGTGCCAGCAGTTACAGGGGCTATGGCTACACCTTC. It codes for CASSYRGYGYTF.

The V gene is TRBV19, the J gene TRBJ2-7; D may be TRBD1 or TRBD2 (5 bases each). The V end was cut by 5 bases, the J end by 2 bases, with 13 bases between. The CDR3 spans 14 residues. The germline V gene encodes CDR1 LNHDA and CDR2 SQIVND (reference sequence). This CDR3 is CASSGTGKTYEQYF. The CDR3 DNA reads TGTGCCAGTAGTGGGACCGGAAAGACCTACGAGCAGTACTTC.

Worth noting for this clonotype: Germline is not matched at one junction end, which may reflect a read error. The chain uses TRBV20-1 and TRBJ2-7; a possible D gene is TRBD2 (6 bases). From germline, CDR1 is DFQATT and CDR2 SNEGSKA (reference sequence). CDR3 length equals 14 residues. CDR3 nucleotide sequence: TGCAGTGCTAGATCAGGGACTGTCTCCTACGAGCCGTACTTC. Translating it yields CSARSGTVSYEPYF.

The chain couples TRBV11-1 to TRBJ2-3; possibly TRBD1 for D (6 bases). V was pared by 5 bases and J by 5 bases, with 26 bases between. There are 18 residues in the CDR3. Germline lookup yields CDR1 SGHAT and CDR2 FQDESV (reference sequence). CDR3 sequence reads: CASSPRLGAMDFVDTQYF. CDR3 in DNA: TGTGCCAGCAGCCCTAGGCTGGGGGCGATGGATTTCGTAGATACGCAGTATTTT.

The rearrangement uses TRBV4-1 and TRBJ1-4, with 8 bases fitting TRBD1. Germline V CDR1 and CDR2: MGHRA, YSYEKL. Trimming cost V 1 base and J 7 bases; bases outside gene matches: 2. This CDR3 has 14 residues. CDR3 loop: CASSQAGQAEKLFF. Written as DNA, the CDR3 is TGCGCCAGCAGCCAAGCGGGACAGGCTGAAAAACTGTTTTTT.

The sample holds many counts of this clonotype. The chain employs TRBV28 and TRBJ1-5; D call uncertain. V was cut by 7 bases and J by 2 bases, with 12 bases left in between. The germline V gene encodes CDR1 MDHEN and CDR2 SYDVKM. The CDR3 has 14 amino acids. The CDR3 protein is CASMRLLGNQPQHF. The CDR3 DNA is TGTGCCAGCATGAGGCTCCTGGGCAATCAGCCCCAGCATTTT. The variable domain in full, completed from reference TRBV28 and TRBJ1-5, reads DVKVTQSSRYLVKRTGEKVFLECVQDMDHENMFWYRQDPGLGLRLIYFSYDVKMKEKGDIPEGYSVSREKKERFSLILESASTNQTSMYLCASMRLLGNQPQHFGDGTRLSIL.

This clonotype was seen more than once but under ten times. The J gene is TRBJ2-7, the V gene TRBV2; no clear D. The V end was cut by 8 bases, the J end by 6 bases, with 20 bases between. CDR3 size: 14 residues. CDR1 and CDR2 from the germline V gene are SNHLY and FYNNEI. CDR3 nucleotide sequence: TGTGCCAGCCGCTCGGGTTGGCAGGTATCCGAGCAGTACTTC. It is translated as CASRSGWQVSEQYF.